This is a list of T cell receptor beta chains from one sample in a study of siplizumab effects on memory and regulatory T cells. TCRdb's table, derived via immunoSEQ multiplex PCR, lists solely in-frame clones and lacks some. The table includes over 80,000 clones, over 80% detected once. The sequenced material came from Tregs sorted from blood. These receptors were obtained from a human donor in good health. Each CDR3 is given with its conserved first and last residue. D genes are given only for firm matches. A row's size may be missing; if present it is once, few, many or a size class.

d_gene: .
j_gene: TRBJ1-2
v_gene: TRBV6-1
abundance: .
CDR3nt: TGTGCCAGCAGACCCGCGGAATACCTCTTCTATGGCTACACCTTC
CDR3aa: CASRPAEYLFYGYTF

d_gene: .
j_gene: TRBJ1-2
v_gene: TRBV7-2
abundance: .
CDR3nt: TGTGCCAGCAGCTTAGTCCCGGGACCGGTATTACACTATGGCTACACCTTC
CDR3aa: CASSLVPGPVLHYGYTF

d_gene: .
j_gene: TRBJ1-6
v_gene: TRBV23-1
abundance: .
CDR3nt: TGCGCCAGCAGTCGGTACCCCCCCCTCCACTTT
CDR3aa: CASSRYPPLHF

d_gene: .
j_gene: TRBJ2-3
v_gene: TRBV2
abundance: .
CDR3nt: TGTGCCAGCAGTGAAACTAGTAAGAGCACAGATACGCAGTATTTT
CDR3aa: CASSETSKSTDTQYF

d_gene: .
j_gene: TRBJ1-6
v_gene: TRBV4-1
abundance: .
CDR3nt: TGCGCCAGCAGCCAACAAGTCGACGACGTTAATTCACCCCTCCACTTT
CDR3aa: CASSQQVDDVNSPLHF

d_gene: .
j_gene: TRBJ1-3
v_gene: TRBV6-5
abundance: .
CDR3nt: TGTGCCAGCAGTTACTCGAAACAGGGATATGGGAACACCATATATTTT
CDR3aa: CASSYSKQGYGNTIYF

d_gene: TRBD1
j_gene: TRBJ2-1
v_gene: TRBV5-6
abundance: .
CDR3nt: TGTGCCAGCAGCTTGTTTGAGGGGGCCGCAGAGTTCTTC
CDR3aa: CASSLFEGAAEFF

d_gene: .
j_gene: TRBJ2-3
v_gene: TRBV10-1
abundance: once
CDR3nt: TGCGCCAGCAGTGAGCCCGGTTTGGGGAGGACTAGCACAGATACGCAGTATTTT
CDR3aa: CASSEPGLGRTSTDTQYF

d_gene: TRBD1
j_gene: TRBJ2-5
v_gene: TRBV7-2
abundance: .
CDR3nt: TGTGCCAGCAGCTTAGGAGACAGGGGGTCGCAAGAGACCCAGTACTTC
CDR3aa: CASSLGDRGSQETQYF

d_gene: .
j_gene: TRBJ1-4
v_gene: TRBV5-1
abundance: .
CDR3nt: TGCGCCAGCAGCCCGCACCTAAGTAATGAAAAACTGTTTTTT
CDR3aa: CASSPHLSNEKLFF

d_gene: .
j_gene: TRBJ2-3
v_gene: TRBV18
abundance: .
CDR3nt: TGTGCCAGCTCACTCGGACAGAGCACAGATACGCAGTATTTT
CDR3aa: CASSLGQSTDTQYF

d_gene: .
j_gene: TRBJ1-3
v_gene: TRBV6-6
abundance: .
CDR3nt: TGTGCCAGCAGTTACGCCGAGGCAGGGTCTGGAAACACCATATATTTT
CDR3aa: CASSYAEAGSGNTIYF

d_gene: .
j_gene: TRBJ1-2
v_gene: TRBV29-1
abundance: .
CDR3nt: TGCAGCGTTGGGATAAACGTAGGACCCTATGGCTACACCTTC
CDR3aa: CSVGINVGPYGYTF

d_gene: .
j_gene: TRBJ1-6
v_gene: TRBV30
abundance: once
CDR3nt: TGTGCCTGGTCTCTAACCGGGACAACCCACTCACCCCTCCACTTT
CDR3aa: CAWSLTGTTHSPLHF

d_gene: TRBD1
j_gene: TRBJ1-2
v_gene: TRBV7-9
abundance: .
CDR3nt: TGTGCCAGCAGCTTATCGTTCGGGACAGGGTATGGCTACACCTTC
CDR3aa: CASSLSFGTGYGYTF

d_gene: .
j_gene: TRBJ1-5
v_gene: TRBV28
abundance: .
CDR3nt: TGTGCCAGCAGTTTAGGCGGTTATAGCAATCAGCCCCAGCATTTT
CDR3aa: CASSLGGYSNQPQHF

d_gene: .
j_gene: TRBJ1-4
v_gene: TRBV18
abundance: few
CDR3nt: TGTGCCAGCTCTACTAGTGGAGAAAAACTGTTTTTT
CDR3aa: CASSTSGEKLFF

d_gene: .
j_gene: TRBJ1-5
v_gene: TRBV10-2
abundance: .
CDR3nt: TGCGCCAGCAGGGGAGGCTACAATCAGCCCCAGCATTTT
CDR3aa: CASRGGYNQPQHF

d_gene: .
j_gene: TRBJ1-1
v_gene: TRBV11-2
abundance: .
CDR3nt: TGTGCCAGCAGCTTAGTGCGGGGAGGCACTGAAGCTTTCTTT
CDR3aa: CASSLVRGGTEAFF

d_gene: .
j_gene: TRBJ1-6
v_gene: TRBV4-1
abundance: .
CDR3nt: TGCGCCAGCAGCCAACAAGTCGACGGCGTTAATTCACCCCTCCACTTT
CDR3aa: CASSQQVDGVNSPLHF

d_gene: .
j_gene: TRBJ1-2
v_gene: TRBV2
abundance: .
CDR3nt: TGTGCCAGCAGCCCTATCGGGGACCTCTATGGCTACACCTTC
CDR3aa: CASSPIGDLYGYTF

d_gene: TRBD2
j_gene: TRBJ2-5
v_gene: TRBV7-9
abundance: once
CDR3nt: TGTGCCAGCAGCCCACTCGGACTAGCGGGGGCCATCCAAGAGACCCAGTACTTC
CDR3aa: CASSPLGLAGAIQETQYF

d_gene: .
j_gene: TRBJ1-5
v_gene: TRBV6-5
abundance: .
CDR3nt: TGTGCCAGCAGGTCCCTAGGGCTTGGTCAGCCCCAGCATTTT
CDR3aa: CASRSLGLGQPQHF

d_gene: TRBD1
j_gene: TRBJ2-7
v_gene: TRBV29-1
abundance: .
CDR3nt: TGCAGCGTTGTTAGGGCAGGGGGCCCGACGGTGCAGTACTTC
CDR3aa: CSVVRAGGPTVQYF

d_gene: .
j_gene: TRBJ1-3
v_gene: TRBV5-5
abundance: .
CDR3nt: TGTGCCAGCAGCCCGCTGGGGGGGCCTGGAAACACCATATATTTT
CDR3aa: CASSPLGGPGNTIYF

d_gene: .
j_gene: TRBJ1-1
v_gene: TRBV5-1
abundance: .
CDR3nt: TGCGCCAGCAGCTTGTTAGGACTGAACACTGAAGCTTTCTTT
CDR3aa: CASSLLGLNTEAFF

d_gene: TRBD2
j_gene: TRBJ2-3
v_gene: TRBV6-5
abundance: .
CDR3nt: TGTGCCAGCTCTCCGAGCGGGGGGGTCACAGATACGCAGTATTTT
CDR3aa: CASSPSGGVTDTQYF

d_gene: .
j_gene: TRBJ1-5
v_gene: TRBV10-3
abundance: once
CDR3nt: TGTGCCATCAGTGTAGGGGACAATCAGCCCCAGCATTTT
CDR3aa: CAISVGDNQPQHF

d_gene: .
j_gene: TRBJ2-1
v_gene: TRBV2
abundance: .
CDR3nt: TGTGCCAGCGGCCGACTGGGGGAGCAGTTCTTC
CDR3aa: CASGRLGEQFF

d_gene: TRBD2
j_gene: TRBJ2-7
v_gene: TRBV6-1
abundance: .
CDR3nt: TGTGCCAGCAGTGAAAGGGACTACGGGTGGGAAGAGCAGTACTTC
CDR3aa: CASSERDYGWEEQYF

d_gene: TRBD1
j_gene: TRBJ1-2
v_gene: TRBV6-1
abundance: .
CDR3nt: TGTGCCAGCAGTGACACAGGGGGGGTGAAGGTGGGCTACACCTTC
CDR3aa: CASSDTGGVKVGYTF

d_gene: .
j_gene: TRBJ1-1
v_gene: TRBV4-2
abundance: once
CDR3nt: TGTGCCAGCAGCCAAGACGGCCAAAGCCGGACGAGTAGGGCTTTCTTT
CDR3aa: CASSQDGQSRTSRAFF

d_gene: .
j_gene: TRBJ2-7
v_gene: TRBV29-1
abundance: .
CDR3nt: TGCAGCGTGAGGCGACCGTCGGGCCACGAGCAGTACTTC
CDR3aa: CSVRRPSGHEQYF

d_gene: .
j_gene: TRBJ1-1
v_gene: TRBV21-1
abundance: .
CDR3nt: TGTGCCAGCCCCCTGCAAACACAGAAAAATACTGAAGCTTTCTTT
CDR3aa: CASPLQTQKNTEAFF

d_gene: TRBD2
j_gene: TRBJ2-7
v_gene: TRBV28
abundance: .
CDR3nt: TGTGCCAGCAGTTTTTTCGGCGGGGGGGGAGAGCAGTACTTC
CDR3aa: CASSFFGGGGEQYF

d_gene: TRBD1
j_gene: TRBJ2-2
v_gene: TRBV19
abundance: few
CDR3nt: TGTGCCAGTAGTTGGGACAGGGGAGGAACCGGGGAGCTGTTTTTT
CDR3aa: CASSWDRGGTGELFF

d_gene: .
j_gene: TRBJ1-3
v_gene: TRBV2
abundance: .
CDR3nt: TGTGCCAGCACTTCCGGGGCTGCGACCCATTTT
CDR3aa: CASTSGAATHF

d_gene: .
j_gene: TRBJ1-2
v_gene: TRBV19
abundance: many
CDR3nt: TGTGCCAGTAGTCGGCGGGATTCCTATGGCTACACCTTC
CDR3aa: CASSRRDSYGYTF

d_gene: .
j_gene: TRBJ2-5
v_gene: TRBV7-2
abundance: .
CDR3nt: TGTGCCAGCGGCGTCTTACAAGAGACCCAGTACTTC
CDR3aa: CASGVLQETQYF

d_gene: .
j_gene: TRBJ2-2
v_gene: TRBV27
abundance: once
CDR3nt: TGTGCCAGCCCTTTCAGGGGTAACGAAAACACCGGGGAGCTGTTTTTT
CDR3aa: CASPFRGNENTGELFF

d_gene: .
j_gene: TRBJ1-1
v_gene: TRBV5-1
abundance: once
CDR3nt: TGCGCCAGCAGCCCGCAGGGTCGGACCTTGAACACTGAAGCTTTCTTT
CDR3aa: CASSPQGRTLNTEAFF

d_gene: .
j_gene: TRBJ2-2
v_gene: TRBV4-2
abundance: .
CDR3nt: TGTGCCAGCAGCCAGTTGACAGACACCGGGGAGCTGTTTTTT
CDR3aa: CASSQLTDTGELFF